What follows is one TCR beta chain and its context. CDR1 is MNHNY, CDR2 SVGAGI, per germline (reference sequence). V shed 0 bases and J shed 8 bases, with 10 bases lying between them. This CDR3 is 13 amino acids long. The data are from a study of T cell changes during pregnancy in multiple sclerosis. The assay was immunoSEQ multiplex PCR, and TCRdb's table has in-frame clones only and misses some. The sample carries under 25,000 clones, roughly 80% recorded once. The chain combines TRBV6-6 with TRBJ1-2, with D unresolved. The clonotype was recovered from a female donor in good health, enrolled as a control in a pregnancy study. Sequenced material: CD8+ T cells from peripheral blood mononuclear cells, taken in the first trimester of pregnancy. The CDR3 nucleotides are TGTGCCAGCAGTTACTCGAAGAGCGGAGGCTACACCTTC. As protein: CASSYSKSGGYTF.